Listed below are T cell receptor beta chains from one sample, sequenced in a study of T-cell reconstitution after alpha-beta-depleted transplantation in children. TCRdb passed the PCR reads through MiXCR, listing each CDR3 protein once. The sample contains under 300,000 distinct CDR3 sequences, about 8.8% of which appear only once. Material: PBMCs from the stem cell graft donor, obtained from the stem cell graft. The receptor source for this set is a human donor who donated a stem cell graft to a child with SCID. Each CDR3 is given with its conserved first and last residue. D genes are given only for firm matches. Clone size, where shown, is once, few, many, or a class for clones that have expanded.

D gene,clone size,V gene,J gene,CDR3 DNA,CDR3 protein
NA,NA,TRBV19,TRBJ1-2,TGTGCCAGTACAAAACTGAGCAGAGATGGCTACACCTTC,CASTKLSRDGYTF
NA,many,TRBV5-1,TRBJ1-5,TGCGCCAGCAGCTTACAAACCAATCAGCCCCAGCATTTT,CASSLQTNQPQHF
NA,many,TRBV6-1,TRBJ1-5,TGTGCCAGCAGTGAAGCGGGTTTTGGCCGCAATCAGCCCCAGCATTTT,CASSEAGFGRNQPQHF
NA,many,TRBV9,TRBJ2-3,TGTGCCAGCAGCGCGATTACTAGTTCGAGCGAAGATACGCAGTATTTT,CASSAITSSSEDTQYF
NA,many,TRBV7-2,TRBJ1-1,TGTGCCAGCAGCTTAAGGGGAGCGGATGAAGCTTTCTTT,CASSLRGADEAFF
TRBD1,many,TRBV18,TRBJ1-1,TGTGCCAGCTCACAATACCGGGACAGGGGGTTGAAGGGAGGCACTGAAGCTTTCTTT,CASSQYRDRGLKGGTEAFF
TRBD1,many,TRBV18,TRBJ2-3,TGTGCCAGCTCACACGGGACAGGGCTCACAGATACGCAGTATTTT,CASSHGTGLTDTQYF
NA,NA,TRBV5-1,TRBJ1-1,TGCGCCAGCAGCTTGGCCGGGGGGGGAAACACTGAAGCTTTCTTT,CASSLAGGGNTEAFF
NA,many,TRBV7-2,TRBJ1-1,TGTGCCAGCAGCTTCGGGGGGAGCACTGAAGCTTTCTTT,CASSFGGSTEAFF
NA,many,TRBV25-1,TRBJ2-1,TGTGCCAGCAGTGAATCGGTTGCCAGGGTTAATGAGCAGTTCTTC,CASSESVARVNEQFF
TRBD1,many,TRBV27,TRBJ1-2,TGTGCCAGCAGTTCCTTCGGACAGGGGCTCTATGGCTACACCTTC,CASSSFGQGLYGYTF
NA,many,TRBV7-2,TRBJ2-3,TGTGCCAGCCGGCCTGATTGGGGGACAGATACGCAGTATTTT,CASRPDWGTDTQYF
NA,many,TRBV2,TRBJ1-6,TGTGCCAGCTGGGTGCAGGTTAATTCACCCCTCCACTTT,CASWVQVNSPLHF
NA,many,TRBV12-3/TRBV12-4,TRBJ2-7,TGTGCCAGCAGTTTAGGGGACACCTCCTACGAGCAGTACTTC,CASSLGDTSYEQYF
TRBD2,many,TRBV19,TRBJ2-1,TGTGCCAGTAGTATCCCTAGCGGGGGTCCAAATGAGCAGTTCTTC,CASSIPSGGPNEQFF
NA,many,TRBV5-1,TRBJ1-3,TGCGCCAGCAGCTTGTGGGGAACCGGAAACACCATATATTTT,CASSLWGTGNTIYF